This T cell receptor (beta chain) was profiled in a study of CD8+ T cells in alopecia areata. Study in general: The study gave treated patients oral tofacitinib at 5 to 10 mg twice daily. Study conclusions and caveats: Normal skin contains resident alphabeta T cells, and these are also sequenced in scalp samples.

Described treatment: oral pan-JAK inhibitor, 5-10 mg twice daily. Notes on this clone: Its target is unknown.

Between the trimmed V and J ends, which lost 4 bases and 0 bases, there was a span of 11 bases. CDR3 length: 15 amino acids. CDR1 and CDR2 from the germline V gene are SGHRS and YFSETQ. cDNA reverse transcribed from extracted RNA served as the sequencing template. Sequencing used immunoSEQ multiplex PCR; TCRdb keeps in-frame clones, though not all of them. This table has about 190,000 clones, more than 55% appearing once. The material was CD4+ T cells sorted from blood, obtained between weeks 49 and 50, from a patient treated with tofacitinib. The origin of this receptor is a human donor with alopecia areata. The gene calls are TRBV5-1 and TRBJ1-3; D unclear. The CDR3 loop reads CASSDNLGSGNTIYF. The CDR3 region has the DNA TGCGCCAGCAGCGATAATCTAGGCTCTGGAAACACCATATATTTT.